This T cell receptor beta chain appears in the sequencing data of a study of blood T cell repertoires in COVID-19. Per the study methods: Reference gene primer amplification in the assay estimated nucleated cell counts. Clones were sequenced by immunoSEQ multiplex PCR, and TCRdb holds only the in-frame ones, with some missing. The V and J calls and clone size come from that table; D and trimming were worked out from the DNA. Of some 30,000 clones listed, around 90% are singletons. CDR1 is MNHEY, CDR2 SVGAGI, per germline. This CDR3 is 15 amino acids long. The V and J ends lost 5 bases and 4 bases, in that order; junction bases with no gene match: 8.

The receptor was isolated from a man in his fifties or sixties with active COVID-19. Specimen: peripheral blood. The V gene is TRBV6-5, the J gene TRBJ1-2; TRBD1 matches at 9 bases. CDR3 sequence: CASSPRDRDFYGYTF. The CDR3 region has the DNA TGTGCCAGCAGTCCCCGGGACAGGGACTTCTATGGCTACACCTTC.